What follows is one T cell receptor (beta chain) and its context. The target antigen is unknown. CDR3 length equals 14 residues. The sample belongs to a study of Graves' ophthalmopathy and Graves' hyperthyroidism. General study results and limits: Distinction of ophthalmopathy from stable hyperthyroidism by a 13-signature model reached approximately 89% sensitivity and 81.08% specificity. Most clonotypes expanded in thyroid above 0.001 frequency were present in blood too.

The study amplified TCR beta CDR3 regions using RNA transcripts. Following a first-round RT-PCR that used HTBI primers, a second-round multiplex PCR was carried out. TCRdb fed the multiplex PCR reads into MiXCR, producing one record per CDR3 protein. This table holds some 240,000 distinct CDR3 sequences, around 50% found once. PBMCs came from 10 ml of fresh peripheral blood. Sample: peripheral blood. This chain joins TRBV12-3 or TRBV12-4 and TRBJ2-7, with 7 bases aligning to TRBD1. The TCR sequence derives from an adult man with Graves' ophthalmopathy. The CDR3 nucleotides read TGTGCTAGTGGCACAGGGGTAGGCACCTACGAGCAGTACTTC. It codes for CASGTGVGTYEQYF.